Listed here is a single TCR beta chain. Its target antigen remains unknown. No much larger clone is present one base from it, and per-base qualities are unavailable. Each donor gave one peripheral blood draw, roughly 110 mL on average, collected into heparinised tubes. Naive, central memory, regulatory and stem cell-like memory CD4+ T cells were sorted on a BD FACSAria II using a panel including CD45RO, CCR7, CD25, CD127, CD95 and CD27. A purity above 98% was achieved for all sorted populations. Right away, PBMCs were isolated by Lymphoprep density gradient centrifugation and were stained directly, with no culture step. Samples were stained and sorted in pairs, with one healthy donor and one patient per experiment, so that batch effects were minimized. The data are from a study of beta chain features in type 1 diabetes (dated by TCRdb to the late 2010s). About the investigation overall: Mean age, gender distribution, total cell number and subset yield did not differ between patients and healthy donors. Across all samples, roughly 110,000,000 sorted cells were examined, and cell number per subset correlated strongly with RNA yield. The study compared the TCRB repertoires of sorted circulating CD4+ T cell subsets in recently diagnosed type 1 diabetes patients with those in matched healthy donors. Naive and central memory subsets were obtained from all 30 or so donors, but regulatory and stem cell-like memory subsets were isolated from only 8 patients and 8 healthy donors. General study outcomes and caveats: Naive, central memory and regulatory TCRB repertoires appeared to be more similar among patients than among healthy donors. PCR may preferentially amplify shorter templates, but because patient and control samples were amplified and corrected together, any resulting skew would affect both groups equally. Because cDNA was sequenced instead of genomic DNA, highly expressing activated cells could be over-represented, though the groups showed no difference in activation or CD3 levels. Only small numbers of individuals were included in the HLA sub-analyses, which left unresolved whether HLA type had any influence on TCRB rearrangement. Patients with type 1 diabetes made fewer insertions and deleted more nucleotides at VDJ recombination sites, implying thymic rearrangement abnormalities. Type 1 diabetes patients showed a moderate but significant shortening of TCRB CDR3 length in all four CD4+ subsets.

Looking up the germline V gene (reference sequence) yields CDR1 SGHNT and CDR2 YYREEE. There are 15 amino acids in the CDR3, from cysteine to phenylalanine inclusive. The DNA shown is the 45-base CDR3, in frame from base 1. V and J are trimmed by 4 bases and 6 bases, and the gene matches miss 12 bases of the junction. The High Capacity cDNA Reverse Transcription Kit was used to reverse transcribe all of the isolated RNA, meaning that expressed TCRB transcripts were what got sequenced. Deep immunoSEQ sequencing was performed on naive, central memory and regulatory T cell samples, with an average of roughly 3.6 million total reads per sample. After sorted cells were lysed in RLT buffer, RNA was extracted with DNase-treated RNeasy Micro or Mini kits, with the choice depending on cell number. To prevent cross-contamination, each cell subset was processed individually, whereas patient and healthy donor samples were processed jointly. Using the immunoSEQ multiplex PCR, TCRB sequences were amplified from cDNA into 87-bp fragments spanning the CDR3 region. Sequencing of the amplicons was performed on the Illumina HiSeq platform. Turning to the authors' computational methods: PCR bias was corrected computationally using synthetic template baselines, and reads within Hamming distance 2 were collapsed, with unmergeable singletons discarded. Reads were aligned against IMGT so that V, D and J genes, CDR3 length and insertions or deletions at six rearrangement sites could be assigned. Clonotype counts were normalized to sorted cell number within each subset before computing true diversity and Gini coefficients with the tcR R package. Repertoire sharing was quantified using the overlap coefficient calculated on TCRB nucleotide sequences. TCRdb obtained this table from immuneACCESS and retained in-frame rearrangements with V and J assigned. These tables miss some clones; where compared with another copy, unresolved V genes account for less than half of the shortfall, and the remainder is unexplained. V and J calls and clone size are those listed in that table; D and trimming were worked out from the DNA. For this sample there are 60,000 to 75,000 clones; approximately 50% appear just once. The biggest ten clones account for 0.7% of the sample.

This receptor chain uses TRBV5-4 and TRBJ1-2; 7 central bases correspond to TRBD1. Material: central memory CD4+ T cells from blood. This sequence originates from a man aged 25 to 45 with type 1 diabetes. DNA sequence: TGTGCCAGCAGCCCTGGGACAGCGGACGTACATGGCTACACCTTC. This is translated as CASSPGTADVHGYTF.